This T cell receptor beta chain was recorded in a study of cytomegalovirus exposure and HLA in healthy donors. Study observations and caveats: One cluster of highly shared sequence variants probably arose as a sequencing artifact. Other equally common chains were less clonally expanded than HLA-associated TCR beta chains, a later analysis showed. Some TCR beta chains (about 170 of them) were listed as cytomegalovirus-associated.

Notes on this clone: The antigen is not known.

The PCR used 60 Vbeta and 13 Jbeta primers. TCRdb's table, derived via immunoSEQ multiplex PCR, lists solely in-frame clones and lacks some. The table for this sample gives approximately 190,000 clones. Per germline, CDR1 GTSNPN and CDR2 SVGIG (reference sequence). Trimming stripped 1 base from V and 3 bases from J, with 10 bases between. The CDR3 consists of 15 residues. Material: PBMCs. The receptor was isolated from a boy aged 5-17 years in good health and CMV-seronegative. The genes are TRBV30 and TRBJ1-6; maybe TRBD1 (6 bases). The CDR3 nucleotides read TGTGCCTGGAGTGGGGACACCGACTATAATTCACCCCTCCACTTT. This gives the protein CAWSGDTDYNSPLHF.